This paragraph reports one T cell receptor (beta chain). This specimen comes from a study of blood T cell repertoires in COVID-19. Study details: Sources were T cells, B-cell-depleted T cells, or PBMCs; the material itself was cDNA or gDNA.

Study processing details: The assay estimated nucleated cells by amplifying reference gene primers. This table comes from immunoSEQ multiplex PCR, and its TCRdb copy is limited to in-frame clones, with some not included. V and J calls and clone size are as listed in that table; D and trimming were resolved from the DNA. The table has some 150,000 clones, more than 75% seen once. Sequencing used peripheral blood. This TCR came from a man between 50 and 59 years old who had recovered from COVID-19.

This chain's CDR3 is CASSPDRGLYEQYF. CDR3 nucleotide sequence: TGTGCCAGCAGTCCGGACAGGGGGCTCTACGAGCAGTACTTC. This rearrangement joins TRBV5-4 to TRBJ2-7, with 11 bases that match TRBD1. CDR1 SGHNT and CDR2 YYREEE come from the germline V gene (reference sequence). V dropped 5 bases and J dropped 3; count of bases not matched to a gene: 4. The CDR3 runs 14 residues. Combining the CDR3 with reference TRBV5-4 and TRBJ2-7 gives the whole variable domain ETGVTQSPTHLIKTRGQQVTLRCSSQSGHNTVSWYQQALGQGPQFIFQYYREEENGRGNFPPRFSGLQFPNYSSELNVNALELDDSALYLCASSPDRGLYEQYFGPGTRLTVT.